This is a list of T cell receptor beta chains from one sample in a study of CD8+CD57+ T cells in acquired aplastic anemia. One entry per CDR3 protein results from TCRdb running MiXCR on the reads. The sample records 310,000 or so distinct CDR3 sequences, 45% to 65% being singletons. The sequencing input was sorted CD4+, CD8+, or CD8+CD57+ T cells (not recorded which) from PBMCs. The receptors come from a human donor with aplastic anemia. CDR3s include the opening cysteine and the closing phenylalanine or tryptophan. D genes are given only for firm matches. Not every row has a clone size; where given, it reads once, few, many or a size class.

cdr3_length | j_call | v_call | clone_size | d_call | cdr3_nt | cdr3_aa
15 | TRBJ2-5 | TRBV5-1 | once | . | TGCGCCAGCAGCTCAACATCGACAGGCGGGCAGACCCAGTACTTC | CASSSTSTGGQTQYF
16 | TRBJ1-3 | TRBV20-1 | many | . | TGCAGTGCCCCTAAAATCCAGGGAGTCAATGAAAACACCATATATTTT | CSAPKIQGVNENTIYF
17 | TRBJ2-5 | TRBV2 | . | TRBD2 | TGTGCCAGCAGTGAAATGGTTGAACTAGCGGGGGAAGAGACCCAGTACTTC | CASSEMVELAGEETQYF
16 | TRBJ2-3 | TRBV19 | many | . | TGTGCCAGTAGTATAGATATAGGGGGGCTGGGAGATACGCAGTATTTT | CASSIDIGGLGDTQYF
11 | TRBJ1-2 | TRBV20-1 | . | . | TGCAGTGCTCCGGCCATTGGTGGCTACACCTTC | CSAPAIGGYTF
14 | TRBJ1-2 | TRBV20-1 | . | TRBD1 | TGCAGTGCTAGAGATACGACAGGGGGCAGTGGCTACACCTTC | CSARDTTGGSGYTF
12 | TRBJ2-7 | TRBV5-1 | . | . | TGCGCCAGCAGTATAGGGTACTACGAGCAGTACTTC | CASSIGYYEQYF
15 | TRBJ2-5 | TRBV7-2 | once | TRBD1 | TGTGCCAGCAGCTTATGGGGACAGAGCCAAGAGACCCTGTACTTC | CASSLWGQSQETLYF
14 | TRBJ2-5 | TRBV5-4 | many | . | TGTGCCAGCAGCTTGGTGACTACCCAAGAGACCCAGTACTTC | CASSLVTTQETQYF
12 | TRBJ1-2 | TRBV5-8 | many | . | TGTGCCAGCAGCCCTGGACAGCATGGCTACACCTTC | CASSPGQHGYTF
14 | TRBJ1-5 | TRBV18 | many | TRBD1 | TGTGCCAGCTCACACAGGGGGCTCAATCAGCCCCAGCATTTT | CASSHRGLNQPQHF
13 | TRBJ1-1 | TRBV5-1 | . | . | TGCGCCAGCAGCTCTGGACTGATGACTGAAGCTTTCTTT | CASSSGLMTEAFF
14 | TRBJ2-1 | TRBV10-3 | . | TRBD2 | TGTGCCATCAGGGGGGCTAGCGGGAGCCATGAGCAGTTCTTC | CAIRGASGSHEQFF
12 | TRBJ2-5 | TRBV9 | . | . | TGTGCCAGCAGTCGGACAGTAGAGACCCAGTACTTC | CASSRTVETQYF
12 | TRBJ1-2 | TRBV9 | . | . | TGTGCCAGCAGTACTACAGGATTCGCCTACACCTTC | CASSTTGFAYTF
13 | TRBJ1-1 | TRBV7-3 | . | . | TGTGCCAGCAGCTTAAGGGGGCACACTGAAGCTTTCTTT | CASSLRGHTEAFF
16 | TRBJ1-5 | TRBV7-9 | few | . | TGTGCCAGCAGCTTAGCACAGAGCGGTAGCAATCAGCCCCAGCATTTT | CASSLAQSGSNQPQHF
12 | TRBJ2-1 | TRBV10-3 | many | . | TGTGCCATCAGTGTGGACATCCGTGAGCAGTTCTTC | CAISVDIREQFF
16 | TRBJ2-3 | TRBV25-1 | . | TRBD2 | TGTGCCAGCAGTGAATGGGGCGGGAGAACCTACAATGAGCAGTATTTT | CASSEWGGRTYNEQYF
15 | TRBJ2-1 | TRBV11-2 | many | . | TGTGCCAGCAGCTTAGGGGGATGGAGGGGGAATGAGCAGTTCTTC | CASSLGGWRGNEQFF
13 | TRBJ2-2 | TRBV5-6 | . | . | TGTGCCAGCAGTCCAGTGGGTCCCGGGGAGCTGTTTTTT | CASSPVGPGELFF
15 | TRBJ2-1 | TRBV9 | many | . | TGTGCCAGCAGCGTAGAGGGGGGGCCTTACAATGAGCAGTTCTTC | CASSVEGGPYNEQFF